The 19 T cell receptor beta chains below all came from one sample that was sequenced in a study of cytomegalovirus exposure and HLA in healthy donors. PCR used 60 Vbeta primers and 13 Jbeta primers. Assay: immunoSEQ multiplex PCR; the TCRdb copy retains only in-frame clones and omits some. The table lists about 77,000 clones, approximately 78% of them singletons. Source material: PBMCs. The receptor set was obtained from a man between 40 and 49 years old in good health and CMV-seronegative.

The V call is TRBV28, the J call TRBJ1-4, with TRBD1 as a possible D gene (6 bases). The CDR3 contains 15 residues. Trimming shortened V by 4 bases and J by 4 bases, and 13 bases separated the two germline ends. CDR1 MDHEN and CDR2 SYDVKM come from the germline V gene. The CDR3 sequence: CASSSTGRVNEKLFF. The DNA for the CDR3 is TGTGCCAGCAGTTCAACAGGGCGGGTTAATGAAAAACTGTTTTTT.

The chain couples TRBV30 to TRBJ1-3; no clear D. Germline V lookup: CDR1 GTSNPN, CDR2 SVGIG (reference sequence). V was pared by 5 bases and J by 0 bases, with 8 bases between. This CDR3 comprises 13 residues. The CDR3 here is CAWEIPSGNTIYF. The DNA of the CDR3 is TGTGCCTGGGAGATCCCCTCTGGAAACACCATATATTTT.

V gene TRBV2 combines with J gene TRBJ2-1; possibly TRBD1 for D (6 bases). Trimming took 8 bases from V and 4 from J, leaving 9 bases between them. There are 12 residues in the CDR3. Germline-derived CDR1 and CDR2 are SNHLY and FYNNEI. CDR3 region: CASQDSYNEQFF. The CDR3 region has the DNA TGTGCCAGCCAGGACAGTTACAATGAGCAGTTCTTC.

This rearrangement joins TRBV30 to TRBJ2-7; D perhaps matches TRBD2 (6 bases). Germline V gives CDR1 GTSNPN, CDR2 SVGIG (reference sequence). Trimming pared 8 bases from V and 0 bases from J, leaving 11 bases between. This CDR3 contains 12 residues. The CDR3 sequence: CAAGRGSYEQYF. The CDR3 nucleotides are TGTGCCGCGGGACGCGGCTCCTACGAGCAGTACTTC.

This chain uses TRBV5-5 with TRBJ1-5, with D unresolved. Germline CDR1 reads SGHKS; CDR2 reads YYEKEE (reference sequence). The CDR3 spans 14 residues. The V gene lost 2 bases and the J gene lost 6 bases, with 12 bases spanning the gap. Here the CDR3 reads CASSFGQKAQPQHF. The DNA for the CDR3 is TGTGCCAGCAGCTTTGGGCAGAAGGCTCAGCCCCAGCATTTT.

The chain has TRBV5-1 and TRBJ2-3; maybe TRBD1 (6 bases). With 3 bases removed from V and 4 bases from J, the gap between germline ends came to 12 bases. Germline loops: CDR1 SGHRS, CDR2 YFSETQ. The CDR3 runs to 14 residues. The CDR3 DNA follows: TGCGCCAGCAGCTCAACAGGGTCAGCAGATACGCAGTATTTT. Translation gives CASSSTGSADTQYF.

The CDR3 region is CAISAQLEGSRGYTF. CDR3 sequence (DNA): TGTGCCATCAGTGCCCAGCTGGAGGGAAGTAGGGGCTACACCTTC. The chain joins TRBV10-3 to TRBJ1-2; D remains unclear. The germline V gene has CDR1 ENHRY and CDR2 SYGVKD. The CDR3 length is 15 residues. Trimming shortened V by 4 bases and J by 8 bases, and 20 bases separated the two germline ends.

The chain links TRBV19 to TRBJ2-5; 7 bases are shared with TRBD2. V lost 5 bases to trimming and J lost 5 bases; unmatched junction nucleotides: 2. The CDR3 length is 12 residues. The germline V gene encodes CDR1 LNHDA and CDR2 SQIVND (reference sequence). CDR3: CASSPGGETQYF. In nucleotides, the CDR3 is TGTGCCAGTAGTCCCGGGGGGGAGACCCAGTACTTC. Variable domain in full (rest from reference TRBV19 and TRBJ2-5): DGGITQSPKYLFRKEGQNVTLSCEQNLNHDAMYWYRQDPGQGLRLIYYSQIVNDFQKGDIAEGYSVSREKKESFPLTVTSAQKNPTAFYLCASSPGGETQYFGPGTRLLVL.

This chain links TRBV7-9 with TRBJ2-2, with 7 positions matching TRBD1. Germline V gene lookup returns CDR1 SEHNR and CDR2 FQNEAQ (reference sequence). The CDR3 has 16 residues. V gave up 6 bases and J gave up 1 base; unmatched junction bases: 8. Here the CDR3 DNA reads TGTGCCAGCAGACCACCGACAGGGAAGAACACCGGGGAGCTGTTTTTT. It encodes CASRPPTGKNTGELFF. Supplemented by reference TRBV7-9 and TRBJ2-2, the full variable domain reads DTGVSQNPRHKITKRGQNVTFRCDPISEHNRLYWYRQTLGQGPEFLTYFQNEAQLEKSRLLSDRFSAERPKGSFSTLEIQRTEQGDSAMYLCASRPPTGKNTGELFFGEGSRLTVL.

The chain employs TRBV6-6 and TRBJ1-1; D unresolved. Germline V gene sequence: CDR1 MNHNY, CDR2 SVGAGI (reference sequence). V was shortened by 3 bases and J by 6 bases, with 11 bases between the two germline ends. CDR3 size: 13 residues. The CDR3 reads CASSYTKLSEAFF. CDR3 nucleotides: TGTGCCAGCAGTTATACCAAGCTCTCTGAAGCTTTCTTT.

This chain uses TRBV7-8 with TRBJ2-7, with D possibly TRBD1 on 6 matching bases. The germline CDR1 and CDR2 sequences are SGHVS and FQNEAQ. The CDR3 contains 16 residues. V was pared by 5 bases and J by 0 bases, with 17 bases between. For the CDR3, the DNA is TGTGCCAGCAGCCAAGAGTGGGCAGGGGTCTCCTACGAGCAGTACTTC. Translation: CASSQEWAGVSYEQYF.

The chain is built from TRBV5-6 and TRBJ1-3; no clear D. V was clipped by 2 bases and J by 0 bases, with 9 bases between them. This CDR3 is built from 15 residues. Germline V gene lookup returns CDR1 SGHDT and CDR2 YYEEEE. Here the CDR3 reads CASSFRGVSGNTIYF. Here the CDR3 DNA reads TGTGCCAGCAGCTTTCGCGGTGTCTCTGGAAACACCATATATTTT.

The chain carries TRBV19 and TRBJ1-5, with D perhaps matching TRBD1 (6 bases). Germline V gene sequence: CDR1 LNHDA, CDR2 SQIVND (reference sequence). The CDR3 spans 14 residues. V dropped 3 bases and J dropped 5 bases, with 11 bases sitting between them. The CDR3 bases are TGTGCCAGTAGTATTATACAGGGTCATCAGCCCCAGCATTTT. Translated: CASSIIQGHQPQHF.

The CDR3 coding sequence is TGTGCCAGCAGTCGGGCGGGGGAGAACACTGAAGCTTTCTTT. Its translation is CASSRAGENTEAFF. V and J are TRBV6-1 and TRBJ1-1; possible D gene TRBD1, 5 bases. Germline V CDR1 and CDR2: MNHNS, SASEGT. CDR3 size: 14 residues. V dropped 5 bases and J dropped 1 base, with 11 bases sitting between them.

The chain has TRBV7-2 and TRBJ1-5, with a tentative D call TRBD1 (5 bases). The V gene lost 5 bases and the J gene lost 1 base, with 9 bases spanning the gap. Germline V gene data show CDR1 as SGHTA and CDR2 as FQGNSA. There are 14 residues in the CDR3. The CDR3 loop is CASSPGLSNQPQHF. CDR3 nucleotides: TGTGCCAGCAGCCCAGGGTTAAGCAATCAGCCCCAGCATTTT.

This chain connects TRBV7-2 to TRBJ2-5; perhaps TRBD2 as D (6 bases). The length of the CDR3 is 13 residues. The ends were cut back, 7 bases at V and 3 bases at J, with 12 bases in the middle. The V gene's germline CDR1 is SGHTA and CDR2 FQGNSA. CDR3 sequence: CASTPWGEETQYF. DNA for the CDR3: TGTGCCAGCACCCCTTGGGGGGAAGAGACCCAGTACTTC.

This clone was counted once. CDR3 amino acids: CASSTLGTGGYGYTF. CDR3 DNA: TGCGCCAGCAGCACGCTAGGGACAGGGGGTTATGGCTACACCTTC. The chain has TRBV5-1 and TRBJ1-2; 11 bases match TRBD1. This CDR3 has 15 residues. The J segment lost 5 bases and the V segment lost 4 bases, leaving 7 bases of the junction unmatched. Germline loops: CDR1 SGHRS, CDR2 YFSETQ.

This clone appeared a few times. The chain couples TRBV7-8 to TRBJ2-2; the match to TRBD1 covers 8 bases. Per the germline V gene, CDR1 is SGHVS and CDR2 is FQNEAQ. V lost 5 bases to trimming and J lost 2 bases; unmatched junction nucleotides: 4. The CDR3 extends over 15 amino acids. The CDR3 sequence is CASSVRGRNTGELFF. In DNA form, the CDR3 reads TGTGCCAGCAGCGTCAGGGGGCGCAACACCGGGGAGCTGTTTTTT.

This clone was seen a single time. The chain joins TRBV4-3 to TRBJ1-6; D is perhaps TRBD1 (6 bases). The CDR3 sequence is 14 residues long. Trimming removed 4 bases from V and 7 bases from J, with 11 bases in between. Germline CDR1 reads LGHNA; CDR2 reads YSLEER. The CDR3: CASSPRTANSPLHF. The CDR3 region has the DNA TGCGCCAGCAGCCCCCGGACAGCGAATTCACCCCTCCACTTT.